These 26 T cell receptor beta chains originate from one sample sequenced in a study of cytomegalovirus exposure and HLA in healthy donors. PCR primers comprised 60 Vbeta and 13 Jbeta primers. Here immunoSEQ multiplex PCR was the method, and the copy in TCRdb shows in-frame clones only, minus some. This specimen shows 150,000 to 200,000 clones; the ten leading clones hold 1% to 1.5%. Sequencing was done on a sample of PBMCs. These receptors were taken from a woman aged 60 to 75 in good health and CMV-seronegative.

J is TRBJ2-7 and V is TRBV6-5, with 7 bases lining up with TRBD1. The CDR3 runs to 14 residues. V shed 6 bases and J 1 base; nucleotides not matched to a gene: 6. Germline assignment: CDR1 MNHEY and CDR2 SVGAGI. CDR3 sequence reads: CASSPRQGSYEQYF. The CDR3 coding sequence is TGTGCCAGCAGCCCACGACAGGGTTCCTACGAGCAGTACTTC.

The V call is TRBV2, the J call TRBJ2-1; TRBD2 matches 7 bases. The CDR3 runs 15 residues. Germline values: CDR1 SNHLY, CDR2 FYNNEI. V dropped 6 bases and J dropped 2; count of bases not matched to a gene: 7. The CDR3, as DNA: TGTGCCAGCAGCGTACTAGCGCCGGCCTACAATGAGCAGTTCTTC. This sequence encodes CASSVLAPAYNEQFF.

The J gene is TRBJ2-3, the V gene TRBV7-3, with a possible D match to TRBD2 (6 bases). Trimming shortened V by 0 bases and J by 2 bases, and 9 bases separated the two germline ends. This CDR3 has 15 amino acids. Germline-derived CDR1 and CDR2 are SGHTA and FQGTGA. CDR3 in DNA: TGTGCCAGCAGCTTAACGGGAGGTCCCACAGATACGCAGTATTTT. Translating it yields CASSLTGGPTDTQYF. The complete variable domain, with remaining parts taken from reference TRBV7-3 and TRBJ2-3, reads GAGVSQTPSNKVTEKGKYVELRCDPISGHTALYWYRQSLGQGPEFLIYFQGTGAADDSGLPNDRFFAVRPEGSVSTLKIQRTERGDSAVYLCASSLTGGPTDTQYFGPGTRLTVL.

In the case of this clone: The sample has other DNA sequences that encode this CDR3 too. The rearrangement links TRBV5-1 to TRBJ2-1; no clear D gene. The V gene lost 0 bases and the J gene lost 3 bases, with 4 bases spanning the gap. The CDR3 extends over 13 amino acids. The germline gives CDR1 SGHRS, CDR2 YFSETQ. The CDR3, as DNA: TGCGCCAGCAGCTTGGACAGCTACAATGAGCAGTTCTTC. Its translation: CASSLDSYNEQFF.

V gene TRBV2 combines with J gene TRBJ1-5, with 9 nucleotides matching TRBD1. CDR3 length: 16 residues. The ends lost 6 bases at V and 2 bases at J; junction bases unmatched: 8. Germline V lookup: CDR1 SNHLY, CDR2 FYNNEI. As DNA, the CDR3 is TGTGCCAGCAGGACCACACAGGGGGCAGGCAATCAGCCCCAGCATTTT. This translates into CASRTTQGAGNQPQHF.

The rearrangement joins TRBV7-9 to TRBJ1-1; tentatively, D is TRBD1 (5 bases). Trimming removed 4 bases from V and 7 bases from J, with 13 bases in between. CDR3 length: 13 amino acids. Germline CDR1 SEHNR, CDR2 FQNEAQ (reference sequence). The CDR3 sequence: CASSYQTGLEAFF. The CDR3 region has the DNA TGTGCCAGCAGCTACCAGACGGGACTTGAAGCTTTCTTT.

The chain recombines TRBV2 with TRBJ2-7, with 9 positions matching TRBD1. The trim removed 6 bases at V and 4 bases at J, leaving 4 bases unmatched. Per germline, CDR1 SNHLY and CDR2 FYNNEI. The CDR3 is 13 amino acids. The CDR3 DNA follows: TGTGCCAGCAGACGGGGACAGGGATACGAGCAGTACTTC. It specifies CASRRGQGYEQYF. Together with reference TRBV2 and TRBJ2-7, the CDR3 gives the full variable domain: EPEVTQTPSHQVTQMGQEVILRCVPISNHLYFYWYRQILGQKVEFLVSFYNNEISEKSEIFDDQFSVERPDGSNFTLKIRSTKLEDSAMYFCASRRGQGYEQYFGPGTRLTVT.

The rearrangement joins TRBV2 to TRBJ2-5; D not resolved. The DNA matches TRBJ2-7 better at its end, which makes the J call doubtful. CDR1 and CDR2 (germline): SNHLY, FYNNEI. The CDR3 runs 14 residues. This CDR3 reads CASSVSSNSYEQYF. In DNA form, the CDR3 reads TGTGCCAGCAGTGTCTCCTCGAACTCCTACGAGCAGTACTTC.

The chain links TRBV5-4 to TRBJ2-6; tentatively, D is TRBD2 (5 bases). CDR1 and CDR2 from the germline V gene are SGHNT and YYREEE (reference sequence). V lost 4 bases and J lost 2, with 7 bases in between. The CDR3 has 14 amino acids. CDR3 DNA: TGTGCCAGCAGCAGCGGCCCTGGGGCCAACGTCCTGACTTTC. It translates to CASSSGPGANVLTF.

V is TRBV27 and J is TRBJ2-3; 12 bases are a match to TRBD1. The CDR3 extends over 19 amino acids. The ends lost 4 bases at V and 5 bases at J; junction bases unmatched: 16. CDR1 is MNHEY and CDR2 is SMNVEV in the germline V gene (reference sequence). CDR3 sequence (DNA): TGTGCCAGCAGTTCCCCGTCGGGACAGGGGGCTGTCCCGATAGATACGCAGTATTTT. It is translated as CASSSPSGQGAVPIDTQYF.

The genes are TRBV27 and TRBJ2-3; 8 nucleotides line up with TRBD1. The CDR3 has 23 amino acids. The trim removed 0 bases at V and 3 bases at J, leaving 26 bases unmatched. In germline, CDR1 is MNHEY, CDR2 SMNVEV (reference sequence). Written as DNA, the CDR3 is TGTGCCAGCAGTTTATCACCGGGACAGGCCTTTAACCGTCTCCAGCAGGAGACAGATACGCAGTATTTT. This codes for CASSLSPGQAFNRLQQETDTQYF.

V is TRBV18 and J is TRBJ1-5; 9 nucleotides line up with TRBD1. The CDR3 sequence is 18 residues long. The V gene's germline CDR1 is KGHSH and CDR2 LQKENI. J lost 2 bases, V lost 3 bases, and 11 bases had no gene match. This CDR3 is CASSPSTGTGFGNQPQHF. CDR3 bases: TGTGCCAGCTCACCTTCTACCGGGACAGGGTTCGGCAATCAGCCCCAGCATTTT.

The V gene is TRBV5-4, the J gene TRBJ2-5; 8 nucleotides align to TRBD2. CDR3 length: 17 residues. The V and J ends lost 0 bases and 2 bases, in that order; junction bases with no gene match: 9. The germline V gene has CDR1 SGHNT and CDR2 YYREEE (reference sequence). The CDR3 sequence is CASSLGRSSGGQETQYF. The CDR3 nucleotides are TGTGCCAGCAGCTTGGGTAGGAGTTCGGGGGGGCAAGAGACCCAGTACTTC.

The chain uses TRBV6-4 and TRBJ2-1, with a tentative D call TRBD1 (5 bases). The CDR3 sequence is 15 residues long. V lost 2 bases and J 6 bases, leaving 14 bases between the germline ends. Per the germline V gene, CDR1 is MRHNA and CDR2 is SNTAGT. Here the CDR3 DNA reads TGTGCCAGCAGTGACGCCGGGCAGGGTGGCAATGAGCAGTTCTTC. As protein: CASSDAGQGGNEQFF.

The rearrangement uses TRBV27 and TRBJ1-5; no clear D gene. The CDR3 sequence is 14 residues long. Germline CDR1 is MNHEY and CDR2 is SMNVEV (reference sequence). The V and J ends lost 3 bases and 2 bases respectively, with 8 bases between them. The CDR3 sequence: CASSFGRGNQPQHF. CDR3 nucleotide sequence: TGTGCCAGCAGTTTCGGGCGGGGCAATCAGCCCCAGCATTTT.

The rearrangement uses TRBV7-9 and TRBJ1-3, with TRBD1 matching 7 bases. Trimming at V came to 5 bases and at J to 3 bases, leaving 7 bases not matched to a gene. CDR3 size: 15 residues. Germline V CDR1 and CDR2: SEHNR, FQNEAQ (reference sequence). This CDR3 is CASSEQGMDGNTIYF. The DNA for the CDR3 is TGTGCCAGCAGCGAACAGGGGATGGATGGAAACACCATATATTTT.

This CDR3 is CASSDTRLAGDLFF. The CDR3 bases are TGTGCCAGCAGTGACACCCGACTAGCGGGAGATCTGTTCTTC. The genes are TRBV6-4 and TRBJ2-1; 12 nucleotides line up with TRBD2. The CDR3 sequence is 14 residues long. Per germline, CDR1 MRHNA and CDR2 SNTAGT. Unmatched junction bases numbered 8, after V lost 2 bases and J lost 15 bases.

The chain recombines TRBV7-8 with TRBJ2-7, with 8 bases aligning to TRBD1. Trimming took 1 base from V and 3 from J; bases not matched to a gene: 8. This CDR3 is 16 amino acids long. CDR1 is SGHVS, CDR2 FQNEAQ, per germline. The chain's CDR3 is CASSLVGGQGRYEQYF. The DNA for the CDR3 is TGTGCCAGCAGCTTAGTGGGAGGACAGGGACGCTACGAGCAGTACTTC.

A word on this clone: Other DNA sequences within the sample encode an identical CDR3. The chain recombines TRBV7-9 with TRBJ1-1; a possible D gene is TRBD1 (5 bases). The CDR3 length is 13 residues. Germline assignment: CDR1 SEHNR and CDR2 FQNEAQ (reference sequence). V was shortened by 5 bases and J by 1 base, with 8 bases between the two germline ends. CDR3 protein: CASSPQGNTEAFF. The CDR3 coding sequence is TGTGCCAGCAGCCCCCAGGGGAACACTGAAGCTTTCTTT.

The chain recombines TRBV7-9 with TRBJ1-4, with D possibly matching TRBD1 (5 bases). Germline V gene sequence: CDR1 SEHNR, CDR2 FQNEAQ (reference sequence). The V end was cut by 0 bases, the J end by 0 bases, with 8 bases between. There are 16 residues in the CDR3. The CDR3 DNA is TGTGCCAGCAGCTTAGCAACGGGGGCAACTAATGAAAAACTGTTTTTT. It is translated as CASSLATGATNEKLFF.

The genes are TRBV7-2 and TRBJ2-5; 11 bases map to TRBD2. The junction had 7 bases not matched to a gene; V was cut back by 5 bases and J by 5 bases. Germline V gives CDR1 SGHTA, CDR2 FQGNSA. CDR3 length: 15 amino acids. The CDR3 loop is CASSPTSGSWETQYF. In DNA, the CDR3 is TGTGCCAGCAGCCCCACTAGCGGGAGCTGGGAGACCCAGTACTTC.

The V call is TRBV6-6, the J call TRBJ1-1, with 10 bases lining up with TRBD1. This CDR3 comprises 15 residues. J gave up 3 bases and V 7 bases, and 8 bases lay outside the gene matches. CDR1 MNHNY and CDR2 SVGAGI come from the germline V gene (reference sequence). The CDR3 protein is CASIIRDRGDTEAFF. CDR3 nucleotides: TGTGCCAGCATCATTAGGGACAGGGGTGACACTGAAGCTTTCTTT.

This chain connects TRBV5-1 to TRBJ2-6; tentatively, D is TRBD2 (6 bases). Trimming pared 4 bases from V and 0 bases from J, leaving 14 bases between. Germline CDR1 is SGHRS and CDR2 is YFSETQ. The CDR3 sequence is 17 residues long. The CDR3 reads CASSREGGPSGANVLTF. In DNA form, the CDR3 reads TGCGCCAGCAGCCGTGAGGGAGGCCCCTCTGGGGCCAACGTCCTGACTTTC. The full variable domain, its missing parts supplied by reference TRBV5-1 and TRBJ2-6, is KAGVTQTPRYLIKTRGQQVTLSCSPISGHRSVSWYQQTPGQGLQFLFEYFSETQRNKGNFPGRFSGRQFSNSRSEMNVSTLELGDSALYLCASSREGGPSGANVLTFGAGSRLTVL.

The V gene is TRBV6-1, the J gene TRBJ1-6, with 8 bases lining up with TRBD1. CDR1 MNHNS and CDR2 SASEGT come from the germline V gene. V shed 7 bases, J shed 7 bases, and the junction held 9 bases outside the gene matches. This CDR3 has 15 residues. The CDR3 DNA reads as TGTGCCAGCACCTCGGGACAGGTCATAAATTCACCCCTCCACTTT. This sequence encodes CASTSGQVINSPLHF.

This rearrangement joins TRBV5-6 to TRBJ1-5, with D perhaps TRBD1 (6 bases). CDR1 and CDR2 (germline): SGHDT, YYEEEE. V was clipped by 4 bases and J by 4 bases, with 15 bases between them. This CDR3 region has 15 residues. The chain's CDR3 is CASSPGGGLNQPQHF. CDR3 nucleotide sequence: TGTGCCAGCAGCCCGGGGGGGGGCTTAAATCAGCCCCAGCATTTT.

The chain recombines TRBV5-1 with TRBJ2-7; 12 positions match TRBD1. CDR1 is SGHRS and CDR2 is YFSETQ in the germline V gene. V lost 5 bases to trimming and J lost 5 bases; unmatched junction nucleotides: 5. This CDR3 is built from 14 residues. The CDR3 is CASRGGQGANEQYF. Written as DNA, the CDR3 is TGCGCCAGCAGGGGGGGACAGGGGGCCAACGAGCAGTACTTC.